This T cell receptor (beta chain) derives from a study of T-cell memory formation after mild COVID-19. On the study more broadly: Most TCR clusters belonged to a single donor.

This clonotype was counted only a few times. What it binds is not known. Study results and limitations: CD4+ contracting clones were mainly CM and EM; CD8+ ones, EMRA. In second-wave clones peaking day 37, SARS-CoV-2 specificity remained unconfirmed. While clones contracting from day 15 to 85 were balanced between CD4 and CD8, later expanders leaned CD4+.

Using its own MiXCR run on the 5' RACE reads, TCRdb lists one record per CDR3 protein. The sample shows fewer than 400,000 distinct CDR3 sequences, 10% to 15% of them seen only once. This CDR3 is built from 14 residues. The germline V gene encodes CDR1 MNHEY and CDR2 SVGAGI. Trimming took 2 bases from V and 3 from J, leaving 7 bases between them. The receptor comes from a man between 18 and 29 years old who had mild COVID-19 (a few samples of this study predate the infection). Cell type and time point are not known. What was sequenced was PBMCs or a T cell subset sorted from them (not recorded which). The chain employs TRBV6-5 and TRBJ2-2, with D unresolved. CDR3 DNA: TGTGCCAGCAGTTACGGCCAGTACACCGGGGAGCTGTTTTTT. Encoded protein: CASSYGQYTGELFF.